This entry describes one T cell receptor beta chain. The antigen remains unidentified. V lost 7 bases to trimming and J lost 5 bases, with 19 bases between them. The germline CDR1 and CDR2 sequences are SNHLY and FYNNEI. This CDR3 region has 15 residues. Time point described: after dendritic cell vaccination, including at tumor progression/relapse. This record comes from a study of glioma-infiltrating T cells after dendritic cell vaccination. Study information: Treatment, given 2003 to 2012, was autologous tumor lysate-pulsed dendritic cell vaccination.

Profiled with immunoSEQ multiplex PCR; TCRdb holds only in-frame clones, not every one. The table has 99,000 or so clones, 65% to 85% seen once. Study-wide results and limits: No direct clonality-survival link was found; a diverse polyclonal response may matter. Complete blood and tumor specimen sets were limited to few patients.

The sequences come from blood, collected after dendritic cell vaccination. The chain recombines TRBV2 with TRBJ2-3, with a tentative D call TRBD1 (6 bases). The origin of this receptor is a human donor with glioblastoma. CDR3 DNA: TGTGCCAGCACTCCAGGGGAGTCTTCACGAGATACGCAGTATTTT. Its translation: CASTPGESSRDTQYF. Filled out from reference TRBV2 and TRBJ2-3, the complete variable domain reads EPEVTQTPSHQVTQMGQEVILRCVPISNHLYFYWYRQILGQKVEFLVSFYNNEISEKSEIFDDQFSVERPDGSNFTLKIRSTKLEDSAMYFCASTPGESSRDTQYFGPGTRLTVL.